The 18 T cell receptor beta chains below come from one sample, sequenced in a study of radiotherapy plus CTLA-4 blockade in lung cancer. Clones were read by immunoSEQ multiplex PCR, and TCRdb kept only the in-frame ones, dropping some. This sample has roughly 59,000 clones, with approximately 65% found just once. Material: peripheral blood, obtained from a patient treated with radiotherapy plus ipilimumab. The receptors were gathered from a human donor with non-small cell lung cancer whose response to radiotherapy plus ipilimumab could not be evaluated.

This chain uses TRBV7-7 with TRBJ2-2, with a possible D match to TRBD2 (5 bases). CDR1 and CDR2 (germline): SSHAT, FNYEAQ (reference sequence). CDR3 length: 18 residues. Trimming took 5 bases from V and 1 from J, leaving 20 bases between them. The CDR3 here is CASSHLNPGIKNTGELFF. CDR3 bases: TGTGCCAGCAGCCACCTGAATCCGGGGATTAAGAACACCGGGGAGCTGTTTTTT. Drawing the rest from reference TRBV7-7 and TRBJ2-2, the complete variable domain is GAGVSQSPRYKVTKRGQDVTLRCDPISSHATLYWYQQALGQGPEFLTYFNYEAQPDKSGLPSDRFSAERPEGSISTLTIQRTEQRDSAMYRCASSHLNPGIKNTGELFFGEGSRLTVL.

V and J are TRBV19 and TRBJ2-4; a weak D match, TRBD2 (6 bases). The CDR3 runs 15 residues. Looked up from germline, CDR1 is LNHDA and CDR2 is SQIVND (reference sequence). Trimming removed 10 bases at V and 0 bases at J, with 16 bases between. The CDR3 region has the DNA TGTGCCACCCGCGATTCGGGACTAGCCAAAAACATTCAGTACTTC. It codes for CATRDSGLAKNIQYF.

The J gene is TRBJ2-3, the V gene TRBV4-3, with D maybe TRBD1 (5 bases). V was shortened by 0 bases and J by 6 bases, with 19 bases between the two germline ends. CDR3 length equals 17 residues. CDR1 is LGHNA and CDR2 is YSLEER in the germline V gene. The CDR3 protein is CASSQDTGIGVADTQYF. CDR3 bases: TGCGCCAGCAGCCAAGATACAGGTATAGGAGTCGCGGATACGCAGTATTTT.

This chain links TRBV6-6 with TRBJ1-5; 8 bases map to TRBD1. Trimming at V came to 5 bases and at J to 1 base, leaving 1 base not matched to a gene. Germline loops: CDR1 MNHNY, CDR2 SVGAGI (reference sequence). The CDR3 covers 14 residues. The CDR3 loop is CASSRQGSNQPQHF. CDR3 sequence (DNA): TGTGCCAGCAGTCGACAGGGGAGCAATCAGCCCCAGCATTTT.

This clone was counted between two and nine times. As DNA, the CDR3 is TGTGCCAGCAGAAGAGGAGATATGAACACTGAAGCTTTCTTT. It codes for CASRRGDMNTEAFF. The rearrangement links TRBV6-1 to TRBJ1-1; D gene ambiguous. Germline CDR1 is MNHNS and CDR2 is SASEGT. The CDR3 consists of 14 residues. Trimming cost V 6 bases and J 0 bases, with 11 bases left between them.

The CDR3 protein is CASSVVPGGTGELFF. In DNA, the CDR3 is TGTGCCAGCAGTGTTGTACCAGGGGGAACCGGGGAGCTGTTTTTT. The V and J genes are TRBV2 and TRBJ2-2; TRBD1 aligns across 7 bases. The CDR3 totals 15 residues. Germline-derived CDR1 and CDR2 are SNHLY and FYNNEI. The junction had 7 bases not matched to a gene; V was cut back by 4 bases and J by 5 bases.

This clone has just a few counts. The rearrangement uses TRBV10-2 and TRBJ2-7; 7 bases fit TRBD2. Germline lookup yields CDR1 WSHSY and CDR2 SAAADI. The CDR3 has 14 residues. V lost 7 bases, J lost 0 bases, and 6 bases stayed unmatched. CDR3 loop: CASTLAGVSYEQYF. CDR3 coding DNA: TGCGCCAGCACTTTAGCGGGTGTCTCCTACGAGCAGTACTTC.

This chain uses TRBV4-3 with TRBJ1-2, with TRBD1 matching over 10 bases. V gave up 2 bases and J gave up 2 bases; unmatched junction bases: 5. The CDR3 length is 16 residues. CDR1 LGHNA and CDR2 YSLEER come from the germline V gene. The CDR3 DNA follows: TGCGCCAGCAGCCAATACCCGGGACAGGGGAACTATGGCTACACCTTC. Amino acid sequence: CASSQYPGQGNYGYTF.

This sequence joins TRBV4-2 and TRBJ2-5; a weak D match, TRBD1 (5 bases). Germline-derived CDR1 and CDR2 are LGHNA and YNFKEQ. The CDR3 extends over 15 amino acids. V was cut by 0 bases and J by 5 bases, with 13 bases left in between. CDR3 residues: CASSQDRQGPETQYF. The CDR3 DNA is TGTGCCAGCAGCCAAGATCGTCAGGGTCCGGAGACCCAGTACTTC.

Written as DNA, the CDR3 is TGTGCCAGCAGCTTGCAAGTCCAGGGGGTATATGGTGAAGCTTTCTTT. Amino acids: CASSLQVQGVYGEAFF. V and J are TRBV5-6 and TRBJ1-1, with 7 bases identical to TRBD1. The germline V gene has CDR1 SGHDT and CDR2 YYEEEE. There are 16 residues in the CDR3. Losses at the gene ends were 1 base for V and 7 bases for J; bases not matched to a gene: 13.

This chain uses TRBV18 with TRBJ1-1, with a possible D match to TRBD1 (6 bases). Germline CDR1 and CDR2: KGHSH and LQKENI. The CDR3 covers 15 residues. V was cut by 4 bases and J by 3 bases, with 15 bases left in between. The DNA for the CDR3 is TGTGCCAGCTCACGTTTACCAGGGGATGACACTGAAGCTTTCTTT. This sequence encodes CASSRLPGDDTEAFF.

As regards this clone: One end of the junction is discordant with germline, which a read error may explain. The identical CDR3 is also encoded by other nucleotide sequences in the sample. CDR3 nucleotide sequence: TGTGCCAGCAGCTACTCCTTTCGTGAGAACGCGGATGGCTACACCTTC. It specifies CASSYSFRENADGYTF. This sequence joins TRBV6-5 and TRBJ1-2; D remains unclear. This CDR3 contains 16 residues. Germline-derived CDR1 and CDR2 are MNHEY and SVGAGI.

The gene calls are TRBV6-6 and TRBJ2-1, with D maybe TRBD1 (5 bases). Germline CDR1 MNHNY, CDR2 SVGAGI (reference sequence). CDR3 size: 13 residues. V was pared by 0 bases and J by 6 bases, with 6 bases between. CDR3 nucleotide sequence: TGTGCCAGCAGTTACTCCAGGGCCAATGAGCAGTTCTTC. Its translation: CASSYSRANEQFF.

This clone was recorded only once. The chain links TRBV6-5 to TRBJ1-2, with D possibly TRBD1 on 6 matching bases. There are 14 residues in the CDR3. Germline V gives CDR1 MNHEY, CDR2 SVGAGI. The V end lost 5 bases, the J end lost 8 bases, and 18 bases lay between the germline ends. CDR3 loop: CASSESLAQGGYTF. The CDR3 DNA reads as TGTGCCAGCAGTGAATCCCTGGCCCAGGGGGGCTACACCTTC.

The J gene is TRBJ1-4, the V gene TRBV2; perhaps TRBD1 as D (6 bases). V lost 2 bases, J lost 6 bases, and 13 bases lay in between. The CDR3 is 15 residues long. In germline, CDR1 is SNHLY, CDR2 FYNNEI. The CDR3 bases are TGTGCCAGCAGTGAATGGAGGACAGCGGATGAAAAACTGTTTTTT. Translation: CASSEWRTADEKLFF.

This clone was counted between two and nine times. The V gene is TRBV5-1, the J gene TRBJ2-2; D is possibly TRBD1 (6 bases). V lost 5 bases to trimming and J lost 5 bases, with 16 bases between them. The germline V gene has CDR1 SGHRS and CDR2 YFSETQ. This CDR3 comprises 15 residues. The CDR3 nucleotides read TGCGCCAGCAGACCGACTGGGGGCAGGACCGGGGAGCTGTTTTTT. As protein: CASRPTGGRTGELFF.

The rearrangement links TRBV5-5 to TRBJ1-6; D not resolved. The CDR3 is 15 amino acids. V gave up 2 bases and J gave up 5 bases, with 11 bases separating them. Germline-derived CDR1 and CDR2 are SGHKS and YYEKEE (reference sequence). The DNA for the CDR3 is TGTGCCAGCAGCTTAAGCTCGTATAATAATTCACCCCTCCACTTT. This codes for CASSLSSYNNSPLHF.

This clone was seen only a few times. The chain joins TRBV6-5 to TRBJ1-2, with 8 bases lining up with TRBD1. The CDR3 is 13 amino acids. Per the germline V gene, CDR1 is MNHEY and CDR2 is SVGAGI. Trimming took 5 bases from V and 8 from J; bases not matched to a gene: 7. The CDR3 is CASSPRQGLGYTF. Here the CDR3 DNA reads TGTGCCAGCAGTCCACGACAGGGGTTGGGCTACACCTTC.